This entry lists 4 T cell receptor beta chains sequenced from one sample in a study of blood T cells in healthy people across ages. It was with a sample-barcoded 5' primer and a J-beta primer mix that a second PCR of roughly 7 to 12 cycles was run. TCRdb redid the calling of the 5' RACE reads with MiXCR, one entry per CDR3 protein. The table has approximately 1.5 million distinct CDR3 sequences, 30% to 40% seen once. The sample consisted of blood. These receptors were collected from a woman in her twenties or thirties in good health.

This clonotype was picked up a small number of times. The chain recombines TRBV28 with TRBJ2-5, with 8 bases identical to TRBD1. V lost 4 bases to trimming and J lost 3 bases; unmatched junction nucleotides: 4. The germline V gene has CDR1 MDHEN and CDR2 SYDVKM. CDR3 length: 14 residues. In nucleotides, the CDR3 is TGTGCCAGCAGTTCGAAGGACAGGGAAGAGACCCAGTACTTC. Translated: CASSSKDREETQYF.

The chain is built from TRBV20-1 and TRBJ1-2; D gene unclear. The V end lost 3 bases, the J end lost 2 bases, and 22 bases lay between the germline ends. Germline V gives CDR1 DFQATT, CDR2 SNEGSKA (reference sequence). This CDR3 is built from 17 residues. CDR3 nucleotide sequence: TGCAGTGCTAGGGGTAGGTCCGGGAACGGGAACAACTATGGCTACACCTTC. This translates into CSARGRSGNGNNYGYTF.

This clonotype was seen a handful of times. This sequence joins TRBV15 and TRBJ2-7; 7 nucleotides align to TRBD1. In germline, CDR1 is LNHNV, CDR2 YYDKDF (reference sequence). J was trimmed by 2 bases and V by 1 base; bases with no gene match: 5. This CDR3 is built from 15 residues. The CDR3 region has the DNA TGTGCCACCAGCAGAGGTAACAGGGGAGCCTACGAGCAGTACTTC. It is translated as CATSRGNRGAYEQYF.

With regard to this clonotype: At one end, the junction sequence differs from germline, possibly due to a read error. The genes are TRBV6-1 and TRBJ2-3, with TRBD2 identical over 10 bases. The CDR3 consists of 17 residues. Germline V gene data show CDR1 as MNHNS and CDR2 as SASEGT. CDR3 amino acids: CVSSELVAGGPTDTQYF. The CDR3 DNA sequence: TGTGTCAGCAGTGAACTTGTAGCGGGAGGCCCCACAGATACGCAGTATTTT.